Following are 19 T cell receptor beta chains from one sample sequenced in a study of cytomegalovirus exposure and HLA in healthy donors. Measured with immunoSEQ multiplex PCR; TCRdb has only the in-frame clones, and not every one. Of around 140,000 clones in the sample, roughly nine tenths were seen once. The specimen sequenced was PBMCs. The receptors come from a woman under 30 in good health and CMV-seronegative.

The CDR3 DNA reads as TGTGCCAGCAGTTCTCGACAGGGGGCCGATGGCTACACCTTC. The encoded protein is CASSSRQGADGYTF. This chain connects TRBV6-5 to TRBJ1-2, with 10 bases aligning to TRBD1. The germline V gene has CDR1 MNHEY and CDR2 SVGAGI. The CDR3 spans 14 residues. V lost 4 bases, J lost 6 bases, and 5 bases stayed unmatched.

The rearrangement joins TRBV4-1 to TRBJ1-2; D perhaps matches TRBD1 (6 bases). Germline CDR1 MGHRA, CDR2 YSYEKL. CDR3 size: 15 residues. Trimming removed 6 bases at V and 4 bases at J, with 18 bases between. The CDR3 region has the DNA TGCGCCAGCAGAAGACAGGAGCGGCGCGGCTATGGCTACACCTTC. Amino acids: CASRRQERRGYGYTF.

The CDR3 DNA reads TGTGCCAGCGGCAGGGGTCCCAATGAGCAGTTCTTC. Its translation is CASGRGPNEQFF. V gene TRBV6-5 combines with J gene TRBJ2-1; D possibly corresponds to TRBD1 (6 bases). CDR1 is MNHEY, CDR2 SVGAGI, per germline. The V and J ends lost 8 bases and 6 bases respectively, with 11 bases between them. CDR3 length: 12 amino acids.

The chain links TRBV6-5 to TRBJ1-5; D unclear. This CDR3 spans 15 amino acids. V was clipped by 0 bases and J by 6 bases, with 12 bases between them. Germline-derived CDR1 and CDR2 are MNHEY and SVGAGI. CDR3 sequence: CASSYSMLPGQPQHF. In DNA form, the CDR3 reads TGTGCCAGCAGTTACTCCATGTTGCCGGGTCAGCCCCAGCATTTT.

This clone is a singleton in its sample. V and J are TRBV6-1 and TRBJ2-7; 7 bases match TRBD1. The CDR3 has 12 amino acids. Per germline, CDR1 MNHNS and CDR2 SASEGT. The V segment lost 1 base and the J segment 10 bases; nucleotides outside the gene matches: 4. The DNA of the CDR3 is TGTGCCAGCAGTGAAGGTCGGGACAGCCAGTACTTC. This codes for CASSEGRDSQYF.

V gene TRBV5-1 combines with J gene TRBJ2-7, with 10 bases matching TRBD1. The CDR3 totals 14 residues. The germline V gene has CDR1 SGHRS and CDR2 YFSETQ. V lost 4 bases and J lost 3; bases outside the gene matches: 4. The CDR3 reads CASSPGTGDYEQYF. The CDR3 DNA follows: TGCGCCAGCAGCCCGGGGACAGGGGACTACGAGCAGTACTTC.

This clone appeared a single time. The genes are TRBV15 and TRBJ2-1, with TRBD1 as a possible D gene (6 bases). Germline CDR1 LNHNV, CDR2 YYDKDF (reference sequence). There are 14 residues in the CDR3. V was clipped by 0 bases and J by 9 bases, with 12 bases between them. This CDR3 reads CATSRDRGRTEQFF. CDR3 sequence (DNA): TGTGCCACCAGCAGAGACAGGGGAAGAACTGAGCAGTTCTTC.

The chain employs TRBV15 and TRBJ1-5; no reliable D call. Trimming left V 1 base short and J 5 bases short, with 9 bases between. Germline V gene data show CDR1 as LNHNV and CDR2 as YYDKDF (reference sequence). This CDR3 is built from 14 residues. In nucleotides, the CDR3 is TGTGCCACCAGCAGAGGAACGGACTATCAGCCCCAGCATTTT. This translates into CATSRGTDYQPQHF.

The chain combines TRBV7-3 with TRBJ2-5; TRBD2 matches at 7 bases. Germline lookup yields CDR1 SGHTA and CDR2 FQGTGA. The CDR3 consists of 15 residues. V lost 4 bases and J lost 4; bases outside the gene matches: 9. The CDR3 sequence: CASSSVGTTPETQYF. The CDR3 DNA reads as TGTGCCAGCAGCTCCGTCGGGACTACCCCAGAGACCCAGTACTTC.

V usage is TRBV4-1 and J usage is TRBJ2-1; a weak D match, TRBD2 (6 bases). CDR1 MGHRA and CDR2 YSYEKL come from the germline V gene. The CDR3 length is 17 residues. The ends were cut back, 0 bases at V and 4 bases at J, with 16 bases in the middle. CDR3 coding DNA: TGCGCCAGCAGCCAAGAGGGGTGGGACTCGCAATACAATGAGCAGTTCTTC. Its protein product is CASSQEGWDSQYNEQFF.

The chain uses TRBV5-6 and TRBJ1-1; D ambiguous. V was clipped by 6 bases and J by 1 base, with 16 bases between them. The germline gives CDR1 SGHDT, CDR2 YYEEEE. The CDR3 length is 15 residues. DNA for the CDR3: TGTGCCAGCAACTCGATTATCTACCGGAACACTGAAGCTTTCTTT. Its protein product is CASNSIIYRNTEAFF.

This chain joins TRBV4-1 and TRBJ1-1; possible D gene TRBD1, 5 bases. Germline loops: CDR1 MGHRA, CDR2 YSYEKL. The length of the CDR3 is 16 residues. Deletions cut 4 bases from V and 3 bases from J, with 18 bases between. CDR3 DNA sequence: TGCGCCAGCAGCCCTTGGTTTGCGGGGGATTACACTGAAGCTTTCTTT. This gives the protein CASSPWFAGDYTEAFF.

The J gene is TRBJ1-2, the V gene TRBV16; 7 bases are a match to TRBD1. The CDR3 is 14 residues long. J was trimmed by 4 bases and V by 4 bases; bases with no gene match: 6. Germline CDR1 is KGHSY and CDR2 is FQNENV. Here the CDR3 reads CASSPRRDSYGYTF. The CDR3 DNA reads TGTGCCAGCAGCCCACGACGGGACAGCTATGGCTACACCTTC.

The rearrangement uses TRBV7-9 and TRBJ2-3; 12 nucleotides line up with TRBD1. Trimming removed 6 bases from V and 6 bases from J; junction bases left unmatched: 13. This CDR3 has 17 amino acids. The V gene's germline CDR1 is SEHNR and CDR2 FQNEAQ (reference sequence). Written as DNA, the CDR3 is TGTGCCAGCAGACCCCCCCTCCGGGACAGGGGGCTTGATACGCAGTATTTT. Translated, it gives CASRPPLRDRGLDTQYF.

The rearrangement joins TRBV18 to TRBJ1-1, with D possibly matching TRBD1 (5 bases). V lost 3 bases to trimming and J lost 4 bases, with 9 bases between them. From germline, CDR1 is KGHSH and CDR2 LQKENI. CDR3 length equals 13 residues. In DNA, the CDR3 is TGTGCCAGCTCACCGGGCCAGGGCACTGAAGCTTTCTTT. Its protein is CASSPGQGTEAFF. Complete variable domain (other parts from reference TRBV18 and TRBJ1-1): NAGVMQNPRHLVRRRGQEARLRCSPMKGHSHVYWYRQLPEEGLKFMVYLQKENIIDESGMPKERFSAEFPKEGPSILRIQQVVRGDSAAYFCASSPGQGTEAFFGQGTRLTVV.

The chain is built from TRBV6-1 and TRBJ1-2; maybe TRBD1 (6 bases). Germline lookup yields CDR1 MNHNS and CDR2 SASEGT. The V gene lost 6 bases and the J gene lost 8 bases, with 13 bases spanning the gap. The CDR3 extends over 12 amino acids. The CDR3 DNA sequence: TGTGCCAGCAGACAGGGTTTAGAGGGCTACACCTTC. It encodes CASRQGLEGYTF.

The table lists this clone with a count of one. CDR3 amino acids: CASRAIQGNTIYF. In nucleotides, the CDR3 is TGCGCCAGCAGGGCCATACAGGGAAACACCATATATTTT. The V gene is TRBV10-2, the J gene TRBJ1-3; no clear D gene. Deletions cut 6 bases from V and 4 bases from J, with 10 bases between. Looked up from germline, CDR1 is WSHSY and CDR2 is SAAADI. The CDR3 is 13 amino acids.

This sequence joins TRBV6-5 and TRBJ2-7; TRBD1 aligns across 10 bases. This CDR3 is 14 amino acids long. In germline, CDR1 is MNHEY, CDR2 SVGAGI. Trimming cost V 3 bases and J 4 bases; bases outside gene matches: 3. The CDR3 DNA reads TGTGCCAGCAGTTATGGGACAGGGGCATACGAGCAGTACTTC. Translation gives CASSYGTGAYEQYF.

The table lists this clone with a few counts. This chain uses TRBV10-1 with TRBJ1-1, with 8 bases lining up with TRBD1. The CDR3 has 13 amino acids. V dropped 0 bases and J dropped 12; count of bases not matched to a gene: 6. Germline V gene data show CDR1 as WNHNN and CDR2 as SYGVQD (reference sequence). The CDR3, as DNA: TGCGCCAGCAGTGAGTCTGGGGGGGACAGGACTTTCTTT. It translates to CASSESGGDRTFF.